A single TCR beta chain is shown here with its context. Many counts were recorded for this clonotype. Its antigen remains undetermined. Within one base of it there is no much larger clone, and no base qualities were kept. Donors were 30 to 45 systemically healthy Caucasian individuals from Russia aged 6 to 90 years. Each donor gave about 10 milliliters of peripheral blood, drawn into EDTA-treated Vacutainer tubes. Ficoll-Paque density-gradient centrifugation was used to isolate PBMCs, with at least 7 million per sample. Trizol reagent was used to extract total RNA from the PBMCs, yielding at least 6 micrograms per sample. The percentages of naive CD45RAhigh/CD27high T cells were determined by flow cytometry on a PBMC aliquot from every donor. This specimen belongs to a study of blood T cells in healthy people across ages (dated by TCRdb to between 2014 and 2016). For context, the study as a whole: In model experiments, template switching captured about one uniquely barcoded TCR beta cDNA molecule for every two T cells. Age-related changes in TCR beta repertoire diversity were measured in the study by deep sequencing normalized with unique cDNA molecular identifiers. Donors were grouped into four age groups: young (average 16 years), middle-aged (39), aged (62) and long-lived (about 90). To avoid experimental bias, donors of different ages were randomly spread across the sequencing lanes. The study analyzed two additional independent replicas of 1 million unique cDNA reads from the same blood draw for two donors, one aged 18 to 29 and one aged 80 or older. What the research found in general, with its limitations: Estimates of total diversity based on one million sequenced T cells were regarded as lower bounds and as underestimates. Compared with the aged group, the long-lived group had more naive CD4+ T cells, fewer expanded clones and increased TCR diversity, a pattern suggesting age selection. The percentage of naive T cells measured by flow cytometry correlated strongly with observed TCR beta diversity. Observed TCR beta diversity per million T cells fell roughly linearly with age, and a significant reduction was already apparent by age about 43. The CMV infection status of donors was not known, potentially confounding age-related changes in expanded clonotypes. Since profiling was done on bulk unsorted PBMCs, naive and antigen-experienced compartments could not be conclusively compared.

The library was made by 5' RACE. The reads were generated on an Illumina HiSeq 2500. A second PCR of roughly 6 to 11 cycles was run with a J-beta primer mix and a sample-barcoded 5' primer. A template-switch 5' adaptor carrying 12 random nucleotides introduced a unique molecular identifier onto each TCR beta cDNA molecule. Each sample yielded at least 2.5 million CDR3-containing paired-end reads. First-strand cDNA was synthesized from all RNA with the Mint cDNA synthesis kit, primed by a TRBC-specific oligonucleotide. Following uracil-DNA glycosylase treatment, a first 18-cycle PCR with universal primers M1SS and BC2_uni_R was performed on all cDNA. In the paper's pipeline: Each sample was normalized by randomly selecting 1 million high-quality reads, each carrying a distinct molecular identifier. Instead of being binned into consensus sequences, reads that shared molecular identifiers were thrown out. MiTCR, set to a Q25 quality threshold and the strictest error-elimination algorithm, was used for CDR3 identification, clonotype clustering and error correction. A nonparametric unseen species model with Euler transformation was used to estimate a lower bound on total TCR beta diversity. The public reads were reprocessed in TCRdb via fastp at Q25 and MiXCR, keeping in-frame beta chains. Records with the same CDR3 protein are collapsed into one entry carrying the most frequent genes and DNA. Clone size and V and J calls follow TCRdb, not the original study. Across this sample there are fewer than 800,000 distinct CDR3 sequences, with about a third seen only once. In total, the top ten clones hold approximately 15% of the sample.

This TCR was sampled from a woman of 80 years or more in good health. Donor details come from another sample of the same person, matched by shared clones. Specimen: blood.

The encoded CDR3 is CASSSSMGNEQFF. The nucleotide sequence reads TGTGCCAGCAGTTCCTCCATGGGCAATGAGCAGTTCTTC. The chain joins TRBV6-2 or TRBV6-3 to TRBJ2-1; too little of a D gene remains to name it. A distance of 10 bases separates the germline ends of V and J, which lose 4 bases and 6 bases respectively. CDR3 length: 13 amino acids, cysteine to phenylalanine. Only CDR3 DNA is held: 39 bases, read in frame from base 1. From a lookup of the germline V gene, CDR1 and CDR2 are MNHEY and SVGEGT.